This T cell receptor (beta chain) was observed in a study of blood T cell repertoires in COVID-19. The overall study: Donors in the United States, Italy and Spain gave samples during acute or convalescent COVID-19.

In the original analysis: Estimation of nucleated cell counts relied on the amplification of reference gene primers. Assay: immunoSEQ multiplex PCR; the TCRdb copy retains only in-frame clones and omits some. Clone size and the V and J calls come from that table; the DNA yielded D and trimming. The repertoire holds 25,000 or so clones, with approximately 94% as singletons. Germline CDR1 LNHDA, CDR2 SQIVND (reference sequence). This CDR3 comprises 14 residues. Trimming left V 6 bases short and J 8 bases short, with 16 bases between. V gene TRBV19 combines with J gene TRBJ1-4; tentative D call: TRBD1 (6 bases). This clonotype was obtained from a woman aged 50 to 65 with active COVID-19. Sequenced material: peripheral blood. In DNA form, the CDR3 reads TGTGCCAGTAGGCGGGGGGCAGCCGGGGAAAAACTGTTTTTT. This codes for CASRRGAAGEKLFF.